This is a list of T cell receptor beta chains from one sample in a study of T-cell reconstitution after alpha-beta-depleted transplantation in children. TCRdb passed the PCR reads through MiXCR, listing each CDR3 protein once. Of around 450,000 distinct CDR3 sequences in the sample, approximately 41% were seen once. The sample here was PBMCs, taken before TCRalphabeta/CD19-depleted stem cell transplant. These receptors were collected from a girl aged 2 to 9 with aplastic anemia, due to receive a stem cell transplant. CDR3s include the opening cysteine and the closing phenylalanine or tryptophan. A D gene is named only where the DNA matches it firmly. Where a row states a size, it is once, few, many or the class of an expanded clone; other rows omit it.

clone size | D gene | J gene | V gene | CDR3 protein | CDR3 DNA
NA | NA | TRBJ1-6 | TRBV7-6 | CASSFLRGNSPLHF | TGTGCCAGCAGCTTTCTACGAGGGAATTCACCCCTCCACTTT
NA | NA | TRBJ1-2 | TRBV27 | CASSLSGSANYGYTF | TGTGCCAGCAGTTTATCAGGTTCAGCTAACTATGGCTACACCTTC
NA | NA | TRBJ1-4 | TRBV6-2/TRBV6-3 | CASSQDGSTTNEKLFF | TGTGCCAGCAGCCAGGACGGCAGTACAACTAATGAAAAACTGTTTTTT
few | NA | TRBJ2-7 | TRBV6-5 | CASSYSGGSEQYF | TGTGCCAGCAGTTACTCGGGTGGGAGCGAGCAGTACTTC
NA | TRBD2 | TRBJ2-7 | TRBV24-1 | CATRKGLEEGGSYEQYF | TGTGCCACCAGGAAGGGACTAGAAGAGGGAGGCTCCTACGAGCAGTACTTC
NA | NA | TRBJ1-5 | TRBV7-2 | CASSLGFGGMGQPQHF | TGTGCCAGCAGCTTAGGTTTTGGGGGGATGGGTCAGCCCCAGCATTTT
few | NA | TRBJ2-7 | TRBV20-1 | CSARPNPYEQYF | TGCAGTGCTAGACCTAACCCCTACGAGCAGTACTTC
few | NA | TRBJ2-7 | TRBV20-1 | CSASGREVNREQYF | TGCAGTGCCTCGGGGCGGGAAGTGAACCGCGAGCAGTACTTC
NA | TRBD2 | TRBJ2-3 | TRBV20-1 | CSAGVLAGVGTDTQYF | TGCAGTGCTGGGGTACTAGCGGGAGTAGGCACAGATACGCAGTATTTT
once | NA | TRBJ1-2 | TRBV28 | CASSRSGDYGYTF | TGTGCCAGCAGTAGGTCAGGGGATTATGGCTACACCTTC
NA | TRBD2 | TRBJ2-7 | TRBV12-3/TRBV12-4 | CASSRSASGGSYEQYF | TGTGCCAGCAGTCGCTCTGCTAGCGGGGGCTCCTACGAGCAGTACTTC
NA | NA | TRBJ2-1 | TRBV7-9 | CASSLVGGYEQFF | TGTGCCAGCAGCTTAGTAGGCGGGTATGAGCAGTTCTTC
few | NA | TRBJ1-1 | TRBV12-3/TRBV12-4 | CASSLRTVFNTEAFF | TGTGCCAGCAGTTTAAGAACAGTCTTTAACACTGAAGCTTTCTTT
NA | NA | TRBJ1-4 | TRBV6-1 | CASSVRHRATNEKLFF | TGTGCCAGCAGTGTGCGACACCGGGCAACTAATGAAAAACTGTTTTTT
NA | TRBD2 | TRBJ2-7 | TRBV29-1 | CSVSGRAYEQYF | TGCAGCGTTAGCGGGAGAGCCTACGAGCAGTACTTC
few | NA | TRBJ2-5 | TRBV25-1 | CASSVLDGETQYF | TGTGCCAGCAGTGTACTAGATGGAGAGACCCAGTACTTC
once | NA | TRBJ1-5 | TRBV4-1 | CASSQGEGLRTQPQHF | TGCGCCAGCAGCCAAGGTGAGGGATTGAGGACGCAGCCCCAGCATTTT
many | NA | TRBJ2-5 | TRBV7-2 | CASRTLIQETQYF | TGTGCCAGCAGGACCTTGATACAAGAGACCCAGTACTTC
NA | TRBD1 | TRBJ2-6 | TRBV12-3/TRBV12-4 | CASSRPTGTGANVLTF | TGTGCCAGCAGCCGGCCGACAGGGACTGGGGCCAACGTCCTGACTTTC
many | TRBD2 | TRBJ2-4 | TRBV2 | CASRLGLAGGPYGKNIQYF | TGTGCCAGCCGCCTGGGACTAGCGGGAGGGCCTTATGGGAAAAACATTCAGTACTTC
many | NA | TRBJ2-1 | TRBV20-1 | CSARTWAVEQFF | TGCAGTGCTCGAACGTGGGCGGTTGAGCAGTTCTTC
few | NA | TRBJ2-6 | TRBV20-1 | CSARKAWGESGANVLTF | TGCAGTGCTAGGAAGGCCTGGGGGGAATCTGGGGCCAACGTCCTGACTTTC
NA | TRBD2 | TRBJ2-1 | TRBV7-6 | CASSLNSGITDEQFF | TGTGCCAGCAGCTTAAACAGCGGGATCACCGATGAGCAGTTCTTC
NA | NA | TRBJ1-5 | TRBV28 | CASSLRGGEDQPQHF | TGTGCCAGCAGTTTAAGGGGGGGGGAGGATCAGCCCCAGCATTTT
many | TRBD1 | TRBJ1-1 | TRBV27 | CASSGTGDPEAFF | TGTGCCAGCAGCGGAACAGGGGACCCTGAAGCTTTCTTT
few | TRBD1 | TRBJ2-1 | TRBV12-5 | CASGGQYSYNEQFF | TGTGCTAGTGGGGGACAGTACTCCTACAATGAGCAGTTCTTC
NA | NA | TRBJ2-4 | TRBV20-1 | CSATKNIQYF | TGCAGTGCGACCAAAAACATTCAGTACTTC
many | TRBD2 | TRBJ2-2 | TRBV7-2 | CASSLWAGVSTGELFF | TGTGCCAGCAGCTTATGGGCGGGAGTAAGCACCGGGGAGCTGTTTTTT
few | NA | TRBJ2-3 | TRBV6-5 | CASSSRGPRGTDTQYF | TGTGCCAGCAGTTCCAGGGGACCTCGGGGCACAGATACGCAGTATTTT
many | NA | TRBJ2-4 | TRBV18 | CASSRGVENIQYF | TGTGCCAGCTCACGGGGGGTAGAGAACATTCAGTACTTC
NA | TRBD2 | TRBJ2-7 | TRBV27 | CASSLIGGGAYEQYF | TGTGCCAGCAGTTTAATTGGCGGGGGGGCGTACGAGCAGTACTTC
many | NA | TRBJ2-1 | TRBV4-1 | CASSQDRRPPDNEQFF | TGCGCCAGCAGCCAAGATCGGCGACCACCCGACAATGAGCAGTTCTTC
many | TRBD2 | TRBJ2-3 | TRBV15 | CATSRAAGGTDTQYF | TGTGCCACCAGCAGAGCGGCGGGAGGCACAGATACGCAGTATTTT
NA | TRBD2 | TRBJ2-1 | TRBV5-1 | CASSSLAGNAYNEQFF | TGCGCCAGCAGCTCCTTAGCGGGAAACGCCTACAATGAGCAGTTCTTC
few | TRBD2 | TRBJ2-5 | TRBV5-6 | CASSFGGGLGTQYF | TGTGCCAGCAGCTTCGGCGGGGGGTTGGGGACCCAGTACTTC
many | NA | TRBJ1-1 | TRBV5-1 | CASSPDMNTEAFF | TGCGCCAGCAGCCCAGACATGAACACTGAAGCTTTCTTT
NA | NA | TRBJ2-7 | TRBV9 | CASSVGSQGPYEQYF | TGTGCCAGCAGCGTAGGTTCTCAGGGCCCCTACGAGCAGTACTTC
NA | NA | TRBJ2-1 | TRBV20-1 | CSARDGPTEQFF | TGCAGTGCTAGAGATGGTCCAACGGAGCAGTTCTTC
NA | NA | TRBJ2-2 | TRBV29-1 | CSVEGVESGELFF | TGCAGCGTTGAGGGAGTCGAGTCCGGGGAGCTGTTTTTT
many | TRBD2 | TRBJ2-2 | TRBV6-5 | CASSYSGISGITTGELFF | TGTGCCAGCAGTTACTCGGGGATTAGCGGGATTACCACCGGGGAGCTGTTTTTT
many | NA | TRBJ2-1 | TRBV20-1 | CSASPPTPRAREQFF | TGCAGTGCTAGCCCCCCCACCCCTAGGGCGCGGGAGCAGTTCTTC